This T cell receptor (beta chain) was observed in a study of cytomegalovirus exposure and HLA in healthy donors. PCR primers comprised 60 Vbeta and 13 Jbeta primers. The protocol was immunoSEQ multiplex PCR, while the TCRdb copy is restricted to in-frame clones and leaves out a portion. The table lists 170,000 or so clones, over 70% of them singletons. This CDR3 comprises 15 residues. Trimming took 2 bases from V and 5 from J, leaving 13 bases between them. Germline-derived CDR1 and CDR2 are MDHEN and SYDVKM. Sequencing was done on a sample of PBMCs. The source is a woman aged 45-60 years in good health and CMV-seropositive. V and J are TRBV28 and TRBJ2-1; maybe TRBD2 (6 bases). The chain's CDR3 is CASSLGLLSHNEQFF. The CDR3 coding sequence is TGTGCCAGCAGTTTAGGACTATTATCACACAATGAGCAGTTCTTC. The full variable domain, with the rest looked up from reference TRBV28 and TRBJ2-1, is DVKVTQSSRYLVKRTGEKVFLECVQDMDHENMFWYRQDPGLGLRLIYFSYDVKMKEKGDIPEGYSVSREKKERFSLILESASTNQTSMYLCASSLGLLSHNEQFFGPGTRLTVL.